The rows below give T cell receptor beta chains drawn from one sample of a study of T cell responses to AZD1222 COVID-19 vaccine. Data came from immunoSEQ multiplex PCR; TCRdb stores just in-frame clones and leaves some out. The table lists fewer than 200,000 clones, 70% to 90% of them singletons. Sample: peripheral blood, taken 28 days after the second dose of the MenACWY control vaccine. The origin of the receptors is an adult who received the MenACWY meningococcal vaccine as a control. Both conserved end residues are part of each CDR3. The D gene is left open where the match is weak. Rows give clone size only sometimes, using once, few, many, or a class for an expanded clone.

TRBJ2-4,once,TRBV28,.,CASSLGGRLAKNIQYF,TGTGCCAGCAGTTTAGGTGGCAGATTAGCCAAAAACATTCAGTACTTC
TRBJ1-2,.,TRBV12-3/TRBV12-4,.,CASRTADGYTF,TGTGCCAGCAGGACCGCAGATGGCTACACCTTC
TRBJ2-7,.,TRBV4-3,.,CASSQPIISEQYF,TGCGCCAGCAGCCAGCCAATAATAAGCGAGCAGTACTTC
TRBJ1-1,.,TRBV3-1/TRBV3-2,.,CASSPVRPISGTEAFF,TGTGCCAGCAGCCCGGTCAGGCCCATTTCGGGAACTGAAGCTTTCTTT
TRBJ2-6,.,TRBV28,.,CASSIIPGQTNPSGANVLTF,TGTGCCAGCAGTATTATCCCGGGACAAACGAACCCCTCTGGGGCCAACGTCCTGACTTTC
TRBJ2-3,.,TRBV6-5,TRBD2,CASAGGPGDTQYF,TGTGCCAGCGCGGGAGGGCCGGGGGATACGCAGTATTTT
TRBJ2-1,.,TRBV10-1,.,CASSESGVNEQFF,TGCGCCAGCAGTGAGTCAGGGGTGAATGAGCAGTTCTTC
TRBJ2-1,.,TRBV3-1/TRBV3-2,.,CASSQNDREGIDEQFF,TGTGCCAGCAGCCAAAACGACAGGGAGGGAATTGATGAGCAGTTCTTC
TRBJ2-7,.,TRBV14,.,CASSHFLTYEQYF,TGTGCCAGCAGCCATTTTTTGACCTACGAGCAGTACTTC
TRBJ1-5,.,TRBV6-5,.,CASSYSGRGSNQPQHF,TGTGCCAGCAGTTACTCGGGCAGGGGAAGCAATCAGCCCCAGCATTTT
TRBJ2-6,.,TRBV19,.,CASSIRAPLSSGANVLTF,TGTGCCAGTAGTATCAGGGCTCCCCTTTCCTCTGGGGCCAACGTCCTGACTTTC
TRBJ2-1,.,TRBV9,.,CASSSRPGGEQFF,TGTGCCAGCAGCTCCCGACCTGGGGGTGAGCAGTTCTTC
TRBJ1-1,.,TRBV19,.,CASSPIQGLGTEAFF,TGTGCCAGTAGTCCAATTCAGGGGTTAGGGACTGAAGCTTTCTTT
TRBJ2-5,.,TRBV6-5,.,CASRLITGLETQYF,TGTGCCAGCAGGCTTATAACGGGACTAGAGACCCAGTACTTC
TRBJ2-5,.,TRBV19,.,CASSISRIGETQYF,TGTGCCAGTAGTATATCCAGGATTGGGGAGACCCAGTACTTC
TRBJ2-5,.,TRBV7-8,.,CASSPAAQETQYF,TGTGCCAGCAGCCCAGCAGCCCAAGAGACCCAGTACTTC
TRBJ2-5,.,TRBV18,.,CASSPSSAQETQYF,TGTGCCAGCTCACCAAGTTCGGCCCAAGAGACCCAGTACTTC
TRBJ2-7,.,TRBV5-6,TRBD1,CASSKIMTGEISYEQYF,TGTGCCAGCAGCAAGATTATGACAGGGGAGATATCCTACGAGCAGTACTTC
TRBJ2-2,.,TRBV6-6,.,CASMVVTGELFF,TGTGCCAGCATGGTAGTGACTGGGGAGCTGTTTTTT
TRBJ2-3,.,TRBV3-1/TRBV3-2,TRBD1,CASSLGSGTGQYF,TGTGCCAGCAGCCTTGGGTCGGGGACAGGTCAGTATTTT
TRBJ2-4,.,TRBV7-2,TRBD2,CASSLVSGRGRNIQYF,TGTGCCAGCAGCTTAGTCTCGGGGAGGGGCCGAAACATTCAGTACTTC
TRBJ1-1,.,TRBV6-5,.,CASRFDRDYTEAFF,TGTGCCAGCAGATTTGATAGGGATTACACTGAAGCTTTCTTT
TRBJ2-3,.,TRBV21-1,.,CASSKGSGPHTDTQYF,TGTGCCAGCAGCAAGGGTAGCGGCCCGCACACAGATACGCAGTATTTT
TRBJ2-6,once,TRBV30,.,CACTGSGANVLTF,TGTGCCTGTACAGGGTCCGGGGCCAACGTCCTGACTTTC
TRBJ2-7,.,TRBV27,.,CASSPGQAYEQYF,TGTGCCAGCAGCCCGGGACAAGCCTACGAGCAGTACTTC
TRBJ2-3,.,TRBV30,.,CAWSADISGDTQYF,TGTGCCTGGAGTGCGGACATAAGTGGAGATACGCAGTATTTT
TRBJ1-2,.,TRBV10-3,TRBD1,CAIKRQGAGGYTF,TGTGCCATCAAGCGACAGGGGGCAGGTGGCTACACCTTC
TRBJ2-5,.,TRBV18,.,CASSLAAQETQYF,TGTGCCAGCTCACTAGCGGCTCAAGAGACCCAGTACTTC
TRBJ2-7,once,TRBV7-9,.,CASSLGLRIYEQYF,TGTGCCAGCAGCTTAGGTCTACGGATTTACGAGCAGTACTTC
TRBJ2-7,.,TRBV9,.,CASSVSHSHVYEQYF,TGTGCCAGCAGCGTATCCCACTCACACGTGTACGAGCAGTACTTC
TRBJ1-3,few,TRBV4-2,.,CASSQESGTDIGNTIYF,TGTGCCAGCAGCCAAGAGAGCGGGACTGATATCGGAAACACCATATATTTT
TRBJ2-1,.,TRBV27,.,CASWIIGMDEQFF,TGTGCCAGCTGGATTATAGGGATGGATGAGCAGTTCTTC
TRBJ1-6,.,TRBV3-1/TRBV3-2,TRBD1,CASTQTRDRGWPLHF,TGTGCCAGCACCCAAACCCGGGACAGGGGATGGCCCCTCCACTTT
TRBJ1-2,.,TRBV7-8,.,CASTRSLPSYGYTF,TGTGCCAGCACCCGGAGCCTACCATCCTATGGCTACACCTTC
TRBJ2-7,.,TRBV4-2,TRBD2,CASSREAGGLPYEQYF,TGTGCCAGCAGCCGTGAAGCGGGAGGGCTTCCCTACGAGCAGTACTTC
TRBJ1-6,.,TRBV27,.,CASSWQGNSPLHF,TGTGCCAGCAGTTGGCAGGGGAATTCACCCCTCCACTTT
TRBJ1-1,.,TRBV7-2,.,CASSPRRGGMNTEAFF,TGTGCCAGCAGCCCCCGCCGCGGGGGAATGAACACTGAAGCTTTCTTT
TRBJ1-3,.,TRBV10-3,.,CATQGDVGGSSGNTIYF,TGTGCCACCCAAGGGGACGTTGGGGGCTCCTCTGGAAACACCATATATTTT
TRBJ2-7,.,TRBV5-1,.,CASSGGDSLILPSYEQYF,TGCGCCAGCAGCGGAGGGGACAGCCTGATCTTACCTTCCTACGAGCAGTACTTC
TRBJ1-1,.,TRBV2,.,CASSGPNAAEAFF,TGTGCCAGCAGCGGTCCCAACGCGGCTGAAGCTTTCTTT
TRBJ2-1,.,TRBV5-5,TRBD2,CASSYGTSESFSYNEQFF,TGTGCCAGCAGCTACGGGACTAGCGAGTCCTTCTCCTACAATGAGCAGTTCTTC
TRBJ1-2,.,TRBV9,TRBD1,CASSIQGAPDYGYTF,TGTGCCAGCAGCATACAGGGGGCTCCTGACTATGGCTACACCTTC
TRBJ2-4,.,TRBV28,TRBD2,CASSSPTSGNIQYF,TGTGCCAGCAGTTCTCCTACTAGCGGAAACATTCAGTACTTC
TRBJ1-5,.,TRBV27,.,CASSPNEVQPQHF,TGTGCCAGCAGCCCAAATGAGGTTCAGCCCCAGCATTTT
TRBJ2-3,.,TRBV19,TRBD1,CASSLDRAPDTQYF,TGTGCCAGTAGCCTCGACAGGGCGCCAGATACGCAGTATTTT
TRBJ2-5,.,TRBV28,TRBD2,CAIRPGLAGTQYF,TGTGCCATCCGCCCGGGACTAGCTGGGACCCAGTACTTC
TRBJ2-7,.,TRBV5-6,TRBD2,CASSKPSGEQYF,TGTGCCAGCAGCAAGCCTAGCGGCGAGCAGTACTTC
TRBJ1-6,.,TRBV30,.,CAWSVAGDSPLHF,TGTGCCTGGAGTGTTGCGGGGGATTCACCCCTCCACTTT
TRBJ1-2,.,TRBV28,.,CASLRARQGLRYTF,TGTGCCAGCCTTAGGGCGCGGCAGGGTCTTAGGTACACCTTC
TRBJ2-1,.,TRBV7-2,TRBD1,CASSLGQGNEQFF,TGTGCCAGCAGCTTAGGACAGGGCAATGAGCAGTTCTTC
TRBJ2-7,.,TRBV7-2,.,CASSGWKHELGRGEQYF,TGTGCCAGCAGCGGCTGGAAGCATGAACTGGGTAGAGGCGAGCAGTACTTC
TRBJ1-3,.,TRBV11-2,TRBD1,CASSLVQGASSGNTIYF,TGTGCCAGCAGCTTAGTTCAGGGGGCGTCCTCTGGAAACACCATATATTTT
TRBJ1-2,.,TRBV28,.,CASSTGPYGYTF,TGTGCCAGCAGTACCGGCCCCTATGGCTACACCTTC
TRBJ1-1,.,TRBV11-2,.,CASSLGSRAGEAFF,TGTGCCAGCAGCTTAGGGTCTAGGGCGGGGGAAGCTTTCTTT
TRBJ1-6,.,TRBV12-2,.,CASRCLQGAGYNSPLHF,TGTGCAAGTCGCTGCTTACAGGGGGCAGGGTATAATTCACCCCTCCACTTT
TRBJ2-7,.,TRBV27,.,CASSQKQGFVYEQYF,TGTGCCAGCAGTCAGAAACAGGGATTTGTCTACGAGCAGTACTTC
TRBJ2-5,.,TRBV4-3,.,CASSQVTGQETQYF,TGCGCCAGCAGCCAAGTAACAGGGCAAGAGACCCAGTACTTC
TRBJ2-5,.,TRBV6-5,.,CASRQDPPAGETQYF,TGTGCCAGCAGACAAGACCCGCCGGCCGGGGAGACCCAGTACTTC
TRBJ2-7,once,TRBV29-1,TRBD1,CSARTGGSYEQYF,TGCAGCGCCAGGACAGGGGGCTCCTACGAGCAGTACTTC